A selection of T cell receptor beta chains follows, all from one sample in a study of cytomegalovirus exposure and HLA in healthy donors. The data were produced by immunoSEQ multiplex PCR, yet TCRdb's version contains in-frame clones alone and is incomplete. This sample has 65,000 to 75,000 clones; around 80% occur once, and the top ten carry 6.3%. Sequencing was done on a sample of PBMCs. Receptor source: a man aged 45-65 years in good health and CMV-seronegative. Both conserved end residues are part of each CDR3. The D gene is left open where the match is weak. Not every row has a clone size; where given, it reads once, few, many or a size class.

abundance,d_gene,j_gene,v_gene,CDR3aa,CDR3nt
.,.,TRBJ2-1,TRBV7-6,CASSLAARGGNEQFF,TGTGCCAGCAGCTTAGCGGCTAGGGGGGGCAATGAGCAGTTCTTC
.,TRBD1,TRBJ1-2,TRBV19,CASRHPTGLYGYTF,TGTGCCAGTAGGCACCCGACAGGGCTTTATGGCTACACCTTC
.,TRBD1,TRBJ1-5,TRBV2,CASRKDRGNQPQHF,TGTGCCAGCAGGAAGGACAGGGGAAATCAGCCCCAGCATTTT
.,.,TRBJ2-7,TRBV29-1,CSVRQNTGNEQYF,TGCAGCGTTCGACAAAACACAGGGAACGAGCAGTACTTC
few,TRBD1,TRBJ1-5,TRBV11-2,CASSLGTGGQPQHF,TGTGCCAGCAGCTTGGGGACAGGGGGCCAGCCCCAGCATTTT
.,.,TRBJ2-3,TRBV6-1,CASVFVEKKTDTQYF,TGTGCCAGCGTCTTCGTGGAGAAGAAAACAGATACGCAGTATTTT
.,TRBD1,TRBJ1-1,TRBV27,CASRPTSGQGGFFWAEAFF,TGTGCCAGCAGACCTACTTCGGGACAGGGGGGTTTTTTTTGGGCTGAAGCTTTCTTT
once,.,TRBJ2-1,TRBV2,CASRLDYSTYNEQFF,TGTGCCAGCAGGTTAGACTACTCTACCTACAATGAGCAGTTCTTC
few,.,TRBJ1-2,TRBV5-1,CASSLGQASDGYTF,TGCGCCAGCAGCTTGGGACAGGCGTCGGATGGCTACACCTTC
.,TRBD2,TRBJ2-7,TRBV2,CASHAGRAGAYEQYF,TGTGCCAGCCACGCCGGTCGAGCGGGAGCGTACGAGCAGTACTTC
once,.,TRBJ2-1,TRBV5-5,CASSVQEGVEQFF,TGTGCCAGCAGCGTACAGGAGGGAGTGGAGCAGTTCTTC
.,.,TRBJ1-2,TRBV19,CASSIQRYGYTF,TGTGCCAGTAGTATCCAGCGGTATGGCTACACCTTC
medium-sized,.,TRBJ2-7,TRBV12-5,CASGLQNRDYEQYF,TGTGCTAGTGGTTTGCAAAATCGGGACTACGAGCAGTACTTC
.,TRBD1,TRBJ2-3,TRBV19,CASSHGTAPDTQYF,TGTGCCAGTAGTCACGGGACAGCTCCAGATACGCAGTATTTT
once,.,TRBJ1-1,TRBV6-5,CASSYSRGGTEAFF,TGTGCCAGCAGTTACTCTCGGGGGGGCACTGAAGCTTTCTTT
.,TRBD1,TRBJ1-6,TRBV7-8,CASSQRDRGGNSPLHF,TGTGCCAGCAGCCAGAGGGACAGGGGCGGCAATTCACCCCTCCACTTT
.,.,TRBJ1-1,TRBV6-5,CASSLLIGTEAFF,TGTGCCAGCAGTCTCTTGATCGGCACTGAAGCTTTCTTT
.,TRBD2,TRBJ2-1,TRBV9,CASSATSGAYNEQFF,TGTGCCAGCAGCGCGACTAGCGGCGCCTACAATGAGCAGTTCTTC
.,TRBD1,TRBJ2-1,TRBV18,CASSRDRGILDNEQFF,TGTGCCAGCTCCCGGGACAGGGGTATTCTGGACAATGAGCAGTTCTTC
.,.,TRBJ2-7,TRBV20-1,CSARDYTEQYF,TGCAGTGCTAGAGATTATACAGAGCAGTACTTC
.,.,TRBJ1-1,TRBV7-3,CASSLITGSAFF,TGTGCCAGCAGCTTAATAACAGGATCAGCTTTCTTT
.,.,TRBJ1-1,TRBV10-3,CAISRTPADTEAFF,TGTGCCATCAGTAGGACACCGGCTGACACTGAAGCTTTCTTT
.,TRBD2,TRBJ2-7,TRBV5-1,CASSLGFSGRVSYEQYF,TGCGCCAGCAGCTTGGGATTTAGCGGGAGGGTTTCCTACGAGCAGTACTTC
.,.,TRBJ1-5,TRBV7-2,CASSLVGRGSQPQHF,TGTGCCAGCAGCTTAGTGGGGAGGGGGAGCCAGCCCCAGCATTTT
.,TRBD2,TRBJ2-3,TRBV29-1,CSVSAGVGDTQYF,TGCAGCGTTTCGGCGGGAGTTGGGGATACGCAGTATTTT
.,TRBD2,TRBJ2-7,TRBV25-1,CASSALGLAGSYEQYF,TGTGCCAGCAGTGCCTTGGGACTAGCGGGTTCCTACGAGCAGTACTTC
.,.,TRBJ1-1,TRBV25-1,CASGQPLNTEAFF,TGTGCCAGCGGACAGCCACTGAACACTGAAGCTTTCTTT
.,TRBD1,TRBJ1-5,TRBV4-1,CASSQTQGAPNQPQHF,TGCGCCAGCAGCCAAACCCAGGGGGCCCCAAATCAGCCCCAGCATTTT
.,TRBD1,TRBJ1-2,TRBV27,CASRGVGTGDGYTF,TGTGCCAGCAGGGGAGTAGGGACAGGGGATGGCTACACCTTC
few,.,TRBJ2-5,TRBV28,CASSLGGQAGGETQYF,TGTGCCAGCAGTTTAGGGGGCCAGGCCGGCGGGGAGACCCAGTACTTC
.,.,TRBJ1-1,TRBV5-6,CASSGFGEHQATEAFF,TGTGCCAGCAGCGGCTTCGGGGAACACCAGGCCACTGAAGCTTTCTTT
.,.,TRBJ1-1,TRBV20-1,CSPRGGSEAFF,TGCAGCCCGAGAGGGGGTAGCGAAGCTTTCTTT
.,TRBD2,TRBJ2-7,TRBV5-6,CASSYFSGGQAYEQYF,TGTGCCAGCAGCTACTTTAGCGGGGGCCAGGCCTACGAGCAGTACTTC
once,TRBD1,TRBJ1-1,TRBV28,CASRGTGGKTEAFF,TGTGCCAGCAGAGGGACAGGCGGTAAGACTGAAGCTTTCTTT
once,.,TRBJ1-2,TRBV7-3,CASSLGAGYGYTF,TGTGCCAGCAGCTTAGGGGCAGGGTATGGCTACACCTTC
.,TRBD1,TRBJ1-2,TRBV6-1,CASSGGGAGTATLSYTF,TGTGCCAGCAGTGGGGGCGGAGCCGGGACAGCTACTCTGAGCTACACCTTC
.,.,TRBJ2-5,TRBV11-2,CASSPLGGWQTQYF,TGTGCCAGCAGCCCCTTGGGGGGATGGCAGACCCAGTACTTC
.,.,TRBJ2-7,TRBV30,CAWSRPRDTSYEQYF,TGTGCCTGGAGCCGACCCAGGGATACTTCCTACGAGCAGTACTTC